The T cell receptor (beta chain) described here comes from a study of shared clonotypes between healthy human individuals. In the study overall: Per-donor plates numbered three CD4 naive, three CD4 memory, two CD8 naive and one CD8 memory.

Free of recent acute infections or vaccinations, the donors were healthy HIV-negative adults. Pooled CD45RO+ cells and CCR7-negative CD45RA+ TemRA cells made up CD8 memory. Study-level results: Approximately 4.9% of naive CD4 clonotypes were shared across a handful of donors.

The V gene's germline CDR1 is SGHRS and CDR2 YFSETQ. CDR3 length equals 13 residues. V was clipped by 2 bases and J by 14 bases; unmatched bases: 10. In the case of this clone: The antigen remains undetermined.

Clones were sequenced by immunoSEQ multiplex PCR, and TCRdb holds only the in-frame ones, with some missing. Here the sample spans approximately 88,000 clones, almost 70% being singletons. The specimen sequenced was memory CD8+ T cells sorted from blood. Sample subset: CD45RO+ cells pooled with CCR7-negative TemRA cells. V usage is TRBV5-1 and J usage is TRBJ2-1; 7 nucleotides align to TRBD2. This clonotype was sampled from a man aged 25-45 years in good health. CDR3 amino acids: CASSFTGGSSEFF. CDR3 DNA: TGCGCCAGCAGCTTTACTGGCGGGAGCTCGGAGTTCTTC.